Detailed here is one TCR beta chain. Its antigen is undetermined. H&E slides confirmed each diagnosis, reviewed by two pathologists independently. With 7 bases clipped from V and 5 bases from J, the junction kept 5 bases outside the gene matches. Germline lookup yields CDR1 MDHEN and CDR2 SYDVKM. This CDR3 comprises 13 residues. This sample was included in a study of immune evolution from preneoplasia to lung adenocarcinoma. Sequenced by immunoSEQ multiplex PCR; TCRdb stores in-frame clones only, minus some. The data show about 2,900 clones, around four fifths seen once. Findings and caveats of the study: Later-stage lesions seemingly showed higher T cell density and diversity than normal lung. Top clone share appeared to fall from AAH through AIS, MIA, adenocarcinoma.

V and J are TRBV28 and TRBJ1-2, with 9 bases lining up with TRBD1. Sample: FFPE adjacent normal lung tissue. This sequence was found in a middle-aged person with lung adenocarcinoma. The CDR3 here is CASKIDRGYGYTF. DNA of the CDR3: TGTGCCAGCAAAATAGACAGGGGGTATGGCTACACCTTC.